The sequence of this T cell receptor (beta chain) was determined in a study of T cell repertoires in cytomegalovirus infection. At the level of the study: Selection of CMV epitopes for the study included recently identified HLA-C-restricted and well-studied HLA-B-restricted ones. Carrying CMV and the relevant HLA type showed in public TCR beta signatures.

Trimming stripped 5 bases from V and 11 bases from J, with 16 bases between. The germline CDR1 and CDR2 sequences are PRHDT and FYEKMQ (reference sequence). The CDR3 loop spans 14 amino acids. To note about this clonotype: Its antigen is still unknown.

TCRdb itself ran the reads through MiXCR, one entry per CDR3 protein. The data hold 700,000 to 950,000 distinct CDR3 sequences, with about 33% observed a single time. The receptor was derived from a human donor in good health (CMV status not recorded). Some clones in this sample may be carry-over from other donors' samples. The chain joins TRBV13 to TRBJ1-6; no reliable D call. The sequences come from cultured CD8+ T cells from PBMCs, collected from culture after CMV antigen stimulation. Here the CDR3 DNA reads TGTGCCAGCAGCATAAACAGCGGAGGGACACCCCTCCACTTT. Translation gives CASSINSGGTPLHF.